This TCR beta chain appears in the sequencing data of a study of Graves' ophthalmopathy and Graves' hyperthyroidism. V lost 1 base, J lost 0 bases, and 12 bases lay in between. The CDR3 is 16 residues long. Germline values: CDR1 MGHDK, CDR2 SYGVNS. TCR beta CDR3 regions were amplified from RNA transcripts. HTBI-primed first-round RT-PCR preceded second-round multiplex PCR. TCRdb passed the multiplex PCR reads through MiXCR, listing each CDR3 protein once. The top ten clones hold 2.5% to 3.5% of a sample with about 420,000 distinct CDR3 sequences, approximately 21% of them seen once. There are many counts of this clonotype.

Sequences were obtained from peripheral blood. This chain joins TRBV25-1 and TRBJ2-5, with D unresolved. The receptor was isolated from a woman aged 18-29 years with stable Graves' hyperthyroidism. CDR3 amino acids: CASSELQGFDQETQYF. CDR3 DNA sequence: TGTGCCAGCAGTGAATTACAAGGGTTCGACCAAGAGACCCAGTACTTC.